This T cell receptor beta chain emerged from a study of human T cells and chemical hapten exposure. Trimming at V came to 4 bases and at J to 1 base, leaving 3 bases not matched to a gene. Germline loops: CDR1 MDHEN, CDR2 SYDVKM. The CDR3 has 16 amino acids. As for time point: patch test 3, about 24 weeks after DPC sensitization. Treatment: therapeutic diphenylcyclopropenone sensitization with weekly scalp DPC. From the RACE reads, TCRdb called clonotypes with MiXCR, one entry per CDR3 protein. The repertoire consists of about 160,000 distinct CDR3 sequences, with roughly 25% occurring once and the leading ten covering roughly 2%.

The chain combines TRBV28 with TRBJ2-1, with 11 nucleotides matching TRBD2. The sequence was obtained from a woman between 18 and 29 years old with alopecia areata. Some clones in this sample may be carry-over from other donors' samples. The material sequenced was whole blood, taken in connection with sensitization to the hapten diphenylcyclopropenone (DPC). The CDR3 coding sequence is TGTGCCAGCAGTTCCCGACTAGCGGGATCCTACAATGAGCAGTTCTTC. Its protein is CASSSRLAGSYNEQFF.